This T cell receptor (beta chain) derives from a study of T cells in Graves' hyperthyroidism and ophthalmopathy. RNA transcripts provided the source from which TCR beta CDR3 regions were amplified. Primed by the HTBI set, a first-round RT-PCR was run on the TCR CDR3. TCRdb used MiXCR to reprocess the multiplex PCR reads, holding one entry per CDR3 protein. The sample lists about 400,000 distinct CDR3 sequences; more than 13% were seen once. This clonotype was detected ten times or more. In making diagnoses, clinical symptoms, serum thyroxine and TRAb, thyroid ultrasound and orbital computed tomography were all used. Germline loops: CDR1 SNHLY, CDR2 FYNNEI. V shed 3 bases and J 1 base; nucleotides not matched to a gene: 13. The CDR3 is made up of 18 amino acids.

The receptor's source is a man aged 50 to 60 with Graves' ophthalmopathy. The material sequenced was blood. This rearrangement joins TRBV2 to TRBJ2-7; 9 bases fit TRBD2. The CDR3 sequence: CASSDKPSASGISYEQYF. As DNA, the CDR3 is TGTGCCAGCAGTGACAAGCCTTCTGCTAGCGGGATTTCCTACGAGCAGTACTTC.